The present T cell receptor (beta chain) was sequenced within a study of early T cells in non-severe SARS-CoV-2 infection. Study-level background: Sequenced material consisted of bulk RNA (from unsorted whole blood), and chains were unpaired.

Individual cDNA molecules received unique molecular identifiers during library preparation. TCRdb fed the 5' RACE reads into MiXCR, producing one record per CDR3 protein. Among some 80,000 distinct CDR3 sequences listed, about an eighth were seen once. Findings and caveats of the study: VDJdb matches were skewed toward anti-spike CD8 T cell responses.

This clonotype was seen more than once but under ten times. Its specificity is not known. Germline loops: CDR1 SEHNR, CDR2 FQNEAQ (reference sequence). This CDR3 comprises 14 residues. V dropped 6 bases and J dropped 0; count of bases not matched to a gene: 3. The clonotype was recovered from an adult who was a healthcare worker with PCR-confirmed SARS-CoV-2 infection or an uninfected control (not recorded which). The sample consisted of whole blood. The chain employs TRBV7-9 and TRBJ2-3, with 7 bases that match TRBD1. DNA for the CDR3: TGTGCCAGCAGGCCGGGACAGAGCACAGATACGCAGTATTTT. Translating it yields CASRPGQSTDTQYF. The variable domain in full, completed from reference TRBV7-9 and TRBJ2-3, reads DTGVSQNPRHKITKRGQNVTFRCDPISEHNRLYWYRQTLGQGPEFLTYFQNEAQLEKSRLLSDRFSAERPKGSFSTLEIQRTEQGDSAMYLCASRPGQSTDTQYFGPGTRLTVL.